This T cell receptor (beta chain) was sequenced during a study of identical twins. Study-level results: Abundant cord blood beta clonotypes carried fewer insertions; memory repertoires showed none. There was an excess of low generation probability in the out-of-frame alpha sequences that twins shared. Models underestimated how often monozygotic twins shared out-of-frame TCR alpha. Weaker excess twin sharing was observed in beta out-of-frame sequences.

CDR3 length equals 13 residues. The V gene lost 3 bases and the J gene lost 4 bases, with 10 bases spanning the gap. TCRdb processed the 5' RACE reads anew with MiXCR; each CDR3 protein has one entry. The data hold around 490,000 distinct CDR3 sequences, with 20% to 25% observed a single time. The sample holds a few counts of this clonotype. Its specificity is not known. These data were also reused for a study on yellow fever vaccine responses in identical twins.

The V gene is TRBV12-3 or TRBV12-4, the J gene TRBJ2-7, with a tentative D call TRBD1 (6 bases). The specimen was CD4+ T cells sorted from blood. The receptor was isolated from a woman between 18 and 29 years old in good health. The DNA for the CDR3 is TGTGCCAGCAGTTTGTCTACAGGGTACGAGCAGTACGTC. This gives the protein CASSLSTGYEQYV.